This T cell receptor beta chain was documented in a study of blood T cell repertoires in COVID-19. Overall study: Sites in the United States, Italy and Spain provided acute and convalescent COVID-19 samples.

Measured with immunoSEQ multiplex PCR; TCRdb has only the in-frame clones, and not every one. The sample yields about 250,000 clones, around nine tenths seen once. Sequencing was carried out using PBMCs or T cells enriched from blood (not recorded which). The sequence derives from a woman under 40 with acute COVID-19.

In DNA, the CDR3 is TGTGCCAGCAGTTCCCAGGGGTGGACTGAAGCTTTCTTT. Amino acids: CASSSQGWTEAFF. This chain uses TRBV6-5 with TRBJ1-1; TRBD1 is a possible D gene (6 bases). This CDR3 region has 13 residues. Germline CDR1 reads MNHEY; CDR2 reads SVGAGI. V was pared by 4 bases and J by 5 bases, with 11 bases between.